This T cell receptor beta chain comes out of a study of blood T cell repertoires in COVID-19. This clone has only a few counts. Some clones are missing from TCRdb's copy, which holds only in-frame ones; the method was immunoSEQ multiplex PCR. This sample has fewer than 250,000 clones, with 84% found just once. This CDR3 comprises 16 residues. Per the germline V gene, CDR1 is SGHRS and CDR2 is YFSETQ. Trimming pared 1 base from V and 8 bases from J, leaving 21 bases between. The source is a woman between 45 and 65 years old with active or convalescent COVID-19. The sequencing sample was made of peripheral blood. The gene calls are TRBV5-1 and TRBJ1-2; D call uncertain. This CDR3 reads CASSLSGSAGMGGYTF. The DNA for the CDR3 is TGCGCCAGCAGCTTGTCGGGTAGTGCGGGGATGGGAGGCTACACCTTC.